This T cell receptor (beta chain) derives from a study of blood T cell repertoires in COVID-19. About the study: The United States, Italy and Spain supplied acute and convalescent COVID-19 samples. T cells, B-cell-depleted T cells, or PBMCs provided the cDNA or gDNA that served as material.

The germline gives CDR1 SQVTM, CDR2 ANQGSEA. The CDR3 is 12 residues long. The junction had 3 bases not matched to a gene; V was cut back by 5 bases and J by 5 bases. In the study's own analysis: Reference gene primer amplification gave nucleated cell count estimates. Assay: immunoSEQ multiplex PCR; the TCRdb copy retains only in-frame clones and omits some. V and J calls and clone size are as listed in that table; D and trimming were resolved from the DNA. The table shows 400,000 to 550,000 clones, with around 89% occurring only once. This TCR derives from a young woman with acute or convalescent COVID-19. Sample: peripheral blood. V and J are TRBV29-1 and TRBJ2-3; TRBD2 aligns across 8 bases. Here the CDR3 reads CSVSSGGDTQYF. Written as DNA, the CDR3 is TGCAGCGTTTCCAGCGGGGGAGATACGCAGTATTTT.